What follows describes a single TCR beta chain. Its antigen remains unknown. This sample is part of a study of T cell repertoires and HLA-DP antigens. The PCR primers covered 54 TRBV and 13 TRBJ segments. The data were produced by immunoSEQ multiplex PCR, yet TCRdb's version contains in-frame clones alone and is incomplete. The sample has some 120,000 clones; about 91% are singletons. Overall study results and limits: Against both alloantigens, CD137+ clonality was similar, approximately 0.41.

Material for sequencing was CD4+ T cells from PBMCs. The source of this sequence is a woman aged 18-29 years in good health and CMV-seronegative.

CDR3 in amino acids: CASSLGGGPQETQYF. The DNA of the CDR3 is TGTGCCAGCAGCTTAGGGGGGGGACCCCAAGAGACCCAGTACTTC. V and J are TRBV7-3 and TRBJ2-5; TRBD2 aligns across 7 bases. CDR1 and CDR2 from the germline V gene are SGHTA and FQGTGA. Unmatched junction bases numbered 4, after V lost 2 bases and J lost 1 base. The CDR3 length is 15 residues.